Listed below are T cell receptor beta chains from one sample, sequenced in a study of vaccination and CD4 T cells after COVID-19. Their antigens are not known. TCRdb re-analysed the PCR reads in MiXCR, keeping a single row per CDR3 protein. The table includes fewer than 20,000 distinct CDR3 sequences, roughly 49% detected once. This specimen was CD4+ T cells from blood, cultured in vitro, taken before SARS-CoV-2 vaccination. The origin of the receptors is a human donor who had recovered from COVID-19. CDR3s include the opening cysteine and the closing phenylalanine or tryptophan. Each record gives: clone size, J gene, D gene, V gene, CDR3 protein, CDR3 DNA. D genes are given only for firm matches. Size is stated for part of the rows, as once, few or many counts, or as a class when the clone is expanded.

few | TRBJ2-7 | - | TRBV20-1 | CSARDPGGASHEQYF | TGCAGTGCTAGAGATCCAGGTGGGGCCAGCCACGAGCAGTACTTC
- | TRBJ2-3 | TRBD2 | TRBV20-1 | CSAGASSGSTDTQYF | TGCAGTGCTGGAGCCTCTAGCGGGAGCACAGATACGCAGTATTTT
- | TRBJ2-5 | TRBD2 | TRBV7-2 | CASSSQSLAGGTIGTQYF | TGTGCCAGCAGTTCGCAGAGTCTAGCGGGGGGGACCATTGGGACCCAGTACTTC
- | TRBJ1-6 | - | TRBV20-1 | CSARDQRHGNSPLHF | TGCAGTGCTAGAGACCAGCGGCACGGTAATTCACCCCTCCACTTT
few | TRBJ1-2 | TRBD1 | TRBV7-2 | CASSLLTGAVRGYTF | TGTGCCAGCAGCCTCTTGACAGGGGCGGTCCGCGGCTACACCTTC
few | TRBJ1-1 | TRBD1 | TRBV6-1 | CASRHGTGGWSTEAFF | TGTGCCAGCAGACACGGGACAGGTGGGTGGAGCACTGAAGCTTTCTTT
few | TRBJ1-1 | - | TRBV6-2/TRBV6-3 | CASSPDMGGTEAFF | TGTGCCAGCAGTCCGGACATGGGGGGCACTGAAGCTTTCTTT
once | TRBJ1-2 | - | TRBV19 | CASSPTEGNFHYGHTF | TGTGCCAGTAGTCCTACAGAGGGGAATTTTCACTATGGCCACACCTTC
- | TRBJ1-6 | TRBD1 | TRBV6-1 | CASSSTGRDSSLHF | TGTGCCAGCAGCTCGACAGGGAGGGATTCATCCCTCCACTTT
- | TRBJ2-7 | TRBD1 | TRBV28 | CASRRSGGSSYEQYF | TGTGCCAGCAGGAGATCAGGGGGAAGCTCCTACGAGCAGTACTTC
- | TRBJ2-5 | - | TRBV2 | CASTGGSGETQYF | TGTGCCAGCACCGGAGGTTCGGGAGAGACCCAGTACTTC
- | TRBJ2-2 | - | TRBV7-3 | CASSPSTGELFF | TGTGCCAGCAGCCCGAGCACCGGGGAGCTGTTTTTT
few | TRBJ1-2 | - | TRBV20-1 | CSAPGANYGYTF | TGCAGTGCACCCGGGGCCAACTATGGCTACACCTTC
once | TRBJ2-7 | TRBD1 | TRBV10-3 | CAISDETGEAYEQYF | TGTGCCATCAGTGATGAGACAGGGGAAGCCTACGAGCAGTACTTC
- | TRBJ2-7 | TRBD1 | TRBV10-3 | CAISEDDRGTYEQYF | TGTGCCATCAGTGAGGACGACAGGGGTACCTACGAGCAGTACTTC
few | TRBJ2-7 | - | TRBV2 | CASTRQPSGEQYF | TGTGCCAGCACTCGACAGCCCTCGGGCGAGCAGTACTTC
- | TRBJ1-2 | - | TRBV27 | CASSTGRRGYTF | TGTGCCAGCAGCACAGGGAGGCGAGGCTACACCTTC
- | TRBJ1-2 | - | TRBV27 | CASSFGQGNGYTF | TGTGCCAGCAGTTTCGGGCAGGGAAACGGCTACACCTTC
- | TRBJ2-1 | - | TRBV6-2/TRBV6-3 | CASKTGYNEQFF | TGTGCCAGCAAGACCGGATACAATGAGCAGTTCTTC
- | TRBJ2-7 | TRBD1 | TRBV5-1 | CASSLLTGNYEQYF | TGCGCCAGCAGCTTGTTGACAGGGAACTACGAGCAGTACTTC
few | TRBJ1-6 | - | TRBV27 | CASSFARGNTPLHF | TGTGCCAGCAGTTTCGCCAGGGGAAACACACCCCTCCACTTT
- | TRBJ2-1 | - | TRBV11-2 | CASSVQGNEQFF | TGTGCCAGCAGCGTACAGGGTAATGAGCAGTTCTTC
- | TRBJ2-2 | - | TRBV6-1 | CASTRPALGGTGELFF | TGTGCCAGCACCCGGCCCGCCCTAGGTGGAACCGGGGAGCTGTTTTTT
- | TRBJ1-5 | - | TRBV2 | CASSESYQPQHF | TGTGCCAGCAGTGAAAGTTATCAGCCCCAGCATTTT
- | TRBJ2-3 | TRBD2 | TRBV20-1 | CSARDTSGRTDTQYF | TGCAGTGCTAGAGATACTAGCGGGAGGACAGATACGCAGTATTTT
- | TRBJ1-1 | - | TRBV4-1 | CASSQTAVNTEAFF | TGCGCCAGCAGCCAGACGGCTGTGAACACTGAAGCTTTCTTT
- | TRBJ1-5 | TRBD1 | TRBV19 | CASSHGGQGGQPQHF | TGTGCCAGTAGTCATGGGGGACAGGGAGGGCAGCCCCAGCATTTT
- | TRBJ2-7 | - | TRBV30 | CAWSPPGRRYEQYF | TGTGCCTGGAGTCCCCCGGGACGACGGTACGAGCAGTACTTC
- | TRBJ2-7 | - | TRBV7-2 | CASSLAGTNLGGSYEQYF | TGTGCCAGCAGCTTAGCGGGAACTAACTTAGGTGGCTCCTACGAGCAGTACTTC
- | TRBJ1-5 | TRBD1 | TRBV19 | CASAGTGNQPQHF | TGTGCCAGTGCCGGGACAGGCAATCAGCCCCAGCATTTT
- | TRBJ1-2 | TRBD1 | TRBV7-8 | CASGLGTGFGYTF | TGTGCCAGTGGCCTGGGGACAGGGTTTGGCTACACCTTC
few | TRBJ2-3 | TRBD2 | TRBV20-1 | CSAKKLAGGPNRPDTQYF | TGCAGTGCTAAAAAGCTAGCGGGAGGGCCTAATCGTCCGGATACGCAGTATTTT
- | TRBJ1-6 | - | TRBV9 | CASSVSAGENSPLHF | TGTGCCAGCAGCGTCTCGGCAGGGGAGAATTCACCCCTCCACTTT
- | TRBJ2-1 | TRBD2 | TRBV20-1 | CSAFREGLAGGLSSYNEQFF | TGCAGTGCTTTTCGGGAGGGACTAGCGGGAGGGCTAAGCTCCTACAATGAGCAGTTCTTC
- | TRBJ1-1 | - | TRBV2 | CASSDWFREEAFF | TGTGCCAGCAGTGATTGGTTTCGGGAGGAAGCTTTCTTT
- | TRBJ2-3 | - | TRBV27 | CASSLLARGSTDTQYF | TGTGCCAGCAGTTTATTGGCCAGGGGTAGCACAGATACGCAGTATTTT
medium-sized | TRBJ1-1 | - | TRBV7-9 | CASSYEPGSEAFF | TGTGCCAGCAGCTATGAGCCGGGATCAGAAGCTTTCTTT
once | TRBJ1-2 | - | TRBV7-2 | CASSLDTKGGYTF | TGTGCCAGCAGCTTAGACACGAAGGGGGGCTACACCTTC
- | TRBJ1-2 | TRBD1 | TRBV12-3/TRBV12-4 | CASRSGTGVGGYGYTF | TGTGCCAGCAGGTCCGGGACAGGGGTCGGTGGATATGGCTACACCTTC
few | TRBJ1-2 | TRBD1 | TRBV7-2 | CASSLDRTGGRYGYTF | TGTGCCAGCAGCTTAGACAGGACAGGGGGCCGATATGGCTACACCTTC
- | TRBJ2-7 | - | TRBV10-3 | CAISGPGEQYF | TGTGCCATCAGTGGGCCAGGCGAGCAGTACTTC
- | TRBJ1-2 | - | TRBV5-1 | CASSLEKGHYGYTF | TGCGCCAGCAGCTTGGAAAAAGGGCACTATGGCTACACCTTC
- | TRBJ1-2 | TRBD1 | TRBV7-2 | CASSARTGSYGYTF | TGTGCCAGCAGCGCACGGACAGGCTCCTATGGCTACACCTTC
- | TRBJ1-1 | - | TRBV6-5 | CASSLKREGGYTEAFF | TGTGCCAGCAGTTTGAAACGAGAGGGGGGGTACACTGAAGCTTTCTTT
- | TRBJ1-1 | TRBD1 | TRBV18 | CASSPAQGDAGTEAFF | TGTGCCAGCTCACCTGCCCAGGGGGATGCCGGCACTGAAGCTTTCTTT
- | TRBJ2-7 | TRBD1 | TRBV6-1 | CASRKERGQGSYEQYF | TGTGCCAGCAGAAAGGAGCGGGGACAGGGCTCCTACGAGCAGTACTTC
- | TRBJ2-5 | TRBD2 | TRBV7-2 | CASSMNAGGETQYF | TGTGCCAGCAGCATGAACGCGGGGGGAGAGACCCAGTACTTC
few | TRBJ2-7 | - | TRBV27 | CASSLKDRYEQYF | TGTGCCAGCAGCTTGAAAGACAGATACGAGCAGTACTTC
few | TRBJ2-1 | TRBD2 | TRBV7-6 | CASSLEAGATTYNEQFF | TGTGCCAGCAGCTTAGAGGCGGGAGCTACCACCTACAATGAGCAGTTCTTC
- | TRBJ2-6 | TRBD1 | TRBV4-3 | CASSQLFKGGQGTSGANVLTF | TGCGCCAGCAGCCAACTTTTCAAGGGGGGACAGGGCACCTCTGGGGCCAACGTCCTGACTTTC
- | TRBJ1-2 | TRBD1 | TRBV6-2/TRBV6-3 | CASSPTGQGSYGYTF | TGTGCCAGCAGTCCTACGGGACAGGGGTCCTATGGCTACACCTTC
- | TRBJ1-2 | - | TRBV6-1 | CASSEARVYYGYTF | TGTGCCAGCAGTGAAGCGCGAGTGTATTATGGCTACACCTTC
few | TRBJ1-2 | - | TRBV7-9 | CASSYQTGEGYGYTF | TGTGCCAGCAGCTACCAGACAGGCGAGGGCTATGGCTACACCTTC
- | TRBJ2-2 | - | TRBV20-1 | CSARPKGGGSVSGELFF | TGCAGTGCTAGACCAAAAGGGGGCGGGAGTGTCTCCGGGGAGCTGTTTTTT
- | TRBJ2-1 | TRBD2 | TRBV19 | CASSKGLNNNEQFF | TGTGCCAGTAGTAAGGGACTAAACAACAATGAGCAGTTCTTC
- | TRBJ1-5 | - | TRBV12-3/TRBV12-4 | CASSLLPGSNQPQHF | TGTGCCAGCTCCCTTCTCCCGGGTTCCAATCAGCCCCAGCATTTT